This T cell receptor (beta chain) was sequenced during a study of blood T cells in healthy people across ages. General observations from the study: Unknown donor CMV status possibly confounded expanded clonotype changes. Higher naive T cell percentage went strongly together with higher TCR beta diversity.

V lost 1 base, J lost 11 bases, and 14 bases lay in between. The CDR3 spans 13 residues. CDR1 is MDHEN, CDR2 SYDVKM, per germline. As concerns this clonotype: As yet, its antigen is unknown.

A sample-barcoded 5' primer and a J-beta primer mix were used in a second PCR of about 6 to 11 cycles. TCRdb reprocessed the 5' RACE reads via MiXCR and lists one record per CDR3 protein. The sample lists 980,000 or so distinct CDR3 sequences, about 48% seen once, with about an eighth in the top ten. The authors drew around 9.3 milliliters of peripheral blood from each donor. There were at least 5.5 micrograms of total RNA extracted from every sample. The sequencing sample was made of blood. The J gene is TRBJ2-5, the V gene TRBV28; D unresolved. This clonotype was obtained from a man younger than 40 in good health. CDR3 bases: TGTGCCAGCAGTTTATCGGTACCCAATGAGCAGTACTTC. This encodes CASSLSVPNEQYF.